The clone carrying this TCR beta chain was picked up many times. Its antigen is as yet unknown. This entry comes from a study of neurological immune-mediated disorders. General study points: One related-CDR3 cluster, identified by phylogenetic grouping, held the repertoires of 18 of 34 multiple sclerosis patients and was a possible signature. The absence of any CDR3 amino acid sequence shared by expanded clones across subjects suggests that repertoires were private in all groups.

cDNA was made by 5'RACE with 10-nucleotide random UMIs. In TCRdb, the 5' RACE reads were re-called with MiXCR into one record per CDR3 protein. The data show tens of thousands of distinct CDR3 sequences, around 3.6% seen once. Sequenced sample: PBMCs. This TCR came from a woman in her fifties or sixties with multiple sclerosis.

Here the CDR3 DNA reads TGTGCCAGCAGCGTAGCTGCGGATGAAAAACTGTTTTTT. As protein: CASSVAADEKLFF. The chain is built from TRBV9 and TRBJ1-4; no reliable D call. The CDR3 spans 13 residues. V shed 0 bases and J shed 6 bases, with 6 bases lying between them. Germline CDR1 reads SGDLS; CDR2 reads YYNGEE.